This T cell receptor (beta chain) was captured by sequencing in a study of patients and donors after allogeneic stem cell transplantation. Trimming took 7 bases from V and 11 from J; bases not matched to a gene: 14. The CDR3 loop spans 13 amino acids. Looked up from germline, CDR1 is DFQATT and CDR2 is SNEGSKA (reference sequence). TCRdb reanalysed the RT-PCR reads using MiXCR and keeps one entry per CDR3 protein. Among about 960,000 distinct CDR3 sequences listed, roughly 18% were seen once. Sequenced: blood, either unsorted or a sorted T cell fraction (not recorded which). This sequence was found in a human donor who was either an allogeneic HSCT recipient or a stem cell or donor lymphocyte infusion donor (not recorded which). It is not recorded whose cells these are; they may come from a transplant donor. This rearrangement joins TRBV20-1 to TRBJ1-1, with 9 bases identical to TRBD1. The DNA of the CDR3 is TGCAGTGTTGCCCACCGGGACAGGGAGGTTGCTTTCTTT. It codes for CSVAHRDREVAFF.